Below are 10 T cell receptor beta chains sequenced from a single sample in a study of blood T cell repertoires in COVID-19. Sequencing was performed with immunoSEQ multiplex PCR; in TCRdb, only in-frame clones are kept and a portion is missing. This sample has about 240,000 clones, with roughly 82% found just once. The sequencing input was peripheral blood. All receptors derive from an elderly man with acute or convalescent COVID-19.

The CDR3 loop reads CASSLVGANTGELFF. CDR3 coding DNA: TGTGCCAGCAGCTTGGTAGGGGCGAACACCGGGGAGCTGTTTTTT. The chain carries TRBV5-6 and TRBJ2-2, with D perhaps TRBD1 (5 bases). The CDR3 length is 15 residues. From germline, CDR1 is SGHDT and CDR2 YYEEEE. Trimming cost V 0 bases and J 0 bases, with 6 bases left between them.

This clone has a single count. This chain joins TRBV28 and TRBJ2-3, with TRBD2 matching 10 bases. CDR3 length: 16 amino acids. Germline V lookup: CDR1 MDHEN, CDR2 SYDVKM. Unmatched junction bases numbered 8, after V lost 3 bases and J lost 5 bases. CDR3 sequence (DNA): TGTGCCAGCAGTTTGAGTAGCGGGGGGACAGGAGATACGCAGTATTTT. As protein: CASSLSSGGTGDTQYF.

The chain recombines TRBV19 with TRBJ1-5, with unresolved D. The CDR3 consists of 15 residues. V lost 6 bases to trimming and J lost 2 bases, with 14 bases between them. Germline-derived CDR1 and CDR2 are LNHDA and SQIVND (reference sequence). CDR3 coding DNA: TGTGCCAGTAGGCTGACCCGGGGAGGCAATCAGCCCCAGCATTTT. As protein: CASRLTRGGNQPQHF. The full variable domain, rest sourced from reference TRBV19 and TRBJ1-5, is DGGITQSPKYLFRKEGQNVTLSCEQNLNHDAMYWYRQDPGQGLRLIYYSQIVNDFQKGDIAEGYSVSREKKESFPLTVTSAQKNPTAFYLCASRLTRGGNQPQHFGDGTRLSIL.

V is TRBV5-1 and J is TRBJ1-1, with 7 bases that match TRBD1. CDR3 length: 14 residues. Germline V CDR1 and CDR2: SGHRS, YFSETQ. J gave up 4 bases and V 4 bases, and 7 bases lay outside the gene matches. CDR3 bases: TGCGCCAGCAGCCGACAGGGTGAGGGCACTGAAGCTTTCTTT. Translated, it gives CASSRQGEGTEAFF.

This clone was recorded a few times. The genes are TRBV6-5 and TRBJ1-4; 10 bases are shared with TRBD1. The V segment lost 6 bases and the J segment 5 bases; nucleotides outside the gene matches: 3. Germline V gives CDR1 MNHEY, CDR2 SVGAGI. The CDR3 has 14 residues. DNA for the CDR3: TGTGCCAGCAGCCGACAGGGGGCGAATGAAAAACTGTTTTTT. It specifies CASSRQGANEKLFF.

The chain joins TRBV7-8 to TRBJ2-5, with 10 bases matching TRBD1. V trimming: 5 bases; J trimming: 5 bases; junction bases outside the gene matches: 14. The CDR3 spans 17 residues. Per the germline V gene, CDR1 is SGHVS and CDR2 is FQNEAQ. CDR3 DNA sequence: TGTGCCAGCAGCCCCGCGGGCGGGACAGGGGTAACGGAGACCCAGTACTTC. It codes for CASSPAGGTGVTETQYF.

Comment on this clone: The junction does not match germline at one end; this may be a read error. CDR3 sequence reads: CASSLGQQETQYF. As DNA, the CDR3 is TGTGCTAGCAGCTTAGGGCAGCAAGAGACCCAGTACTTC. This chain connects TRBV7-7 to TRBJ2-5; D gene ambiguous. This CDR3 region has 13 residues. Germline V gives CDR1 SSHAT, CDR2 FNYEAQ (reference sequence).

V gene TRBV9 combines with J gene TRBJ2-2; no clear D. Germline lookup yields CDR1 SGDLS and CDR2 YYNGEE. The CDR3 runs to 14 residues. Between the trimmed V and J ends, which lost 0 bases and 4 bases, there was a span of 7 bases. The CDR3 protein is CASSVVPITGELFF. CDR3 coding DNA: TGTGCCAGCAGCGTAGTTCCCATCACCGGGGAGCTGTTTTTT. Full variable domain (outside the CDR3, taken from reference TRBV9 and TRBJ2-2): DSGVTQTPKHLITATGQRVTLRCSPRSGDLSVYWYQQSLDQGLQFLIQYYNGEERAKGNILERFSAQQFPDLHSELNLSSLELGDSALYFCASSVVPITGELFFGEGSRLTVL.

This chain uses TRBV12-3 or TRBV12-4 with TRBJ2-3, with D possibly being TRBD2 (6 bases). Between the trimmed V and J ends, which lost 10 bases and 0 bases, there was a span of 11 bases. The CDR3 runs to 13 residues. The CDR3, as DNA: TGTGCCACCCGGGGACTTAGCACAGATACGCAGTATTTT. Translating gives CATRGLSTDTQYF.

For the CDR3, the DNA is TGTGCCAGCAGGACGGGGGGAACCGAGAATTCACCCCTCCACTTT. It specifies CASRTGGTENSPLHF. The chain joins TRBV7-9 to TRBJ1-6; a possible D gene is TRBD1 (5 bases). The ends were cut back, 6 bases at V and 7 bases at J, with 16 bases in the middle. This CDR3 spans 15 amino acids. Germline CDR1 and CDR2: SEHNR and FQNEAQ (reference sequence).